This T cell receptor beta chain comes out of a study of shared clonotypes between healthy human individuals. Notes on this clone: Other nucleotide sequences in the sample specify the same CDR3.

The CDR3 is 15 amino acids. Germline V CDR1 and CDR2: KGHSH, LQKENI. V lost 1 base and J lost 5; bases outside the gene matches: 3. As originally analysed: Junction-only sequences without quality scores came from ImmunoSEQ, so filtering differed. Sequencing used immunoSEQ multiplex PCR; TCRdb keeps in-frame clones, though not all of them. For V, J and clone size, that table is used; D and trimming come from the DNA. Of over a million clones detected, 98% appear once; the ten largest clones hold around 0.38%. The clonotype was recovered from a man aged 25-40 years in good health. The rearrangement uses TRBV18 and TRBJ2-2; 8 bases fit TRBD1. The material sequenced was naive CD4+ T cells sorted from blood. Stated subset: CD45RA+ positively selected. CDR3 nucleotide sequence: TGTGCCAGCTCACCACGGACAGGGTATACCGGGGAGCTGTTTTTT. Protein product: CASSPRTGYTGELFF.